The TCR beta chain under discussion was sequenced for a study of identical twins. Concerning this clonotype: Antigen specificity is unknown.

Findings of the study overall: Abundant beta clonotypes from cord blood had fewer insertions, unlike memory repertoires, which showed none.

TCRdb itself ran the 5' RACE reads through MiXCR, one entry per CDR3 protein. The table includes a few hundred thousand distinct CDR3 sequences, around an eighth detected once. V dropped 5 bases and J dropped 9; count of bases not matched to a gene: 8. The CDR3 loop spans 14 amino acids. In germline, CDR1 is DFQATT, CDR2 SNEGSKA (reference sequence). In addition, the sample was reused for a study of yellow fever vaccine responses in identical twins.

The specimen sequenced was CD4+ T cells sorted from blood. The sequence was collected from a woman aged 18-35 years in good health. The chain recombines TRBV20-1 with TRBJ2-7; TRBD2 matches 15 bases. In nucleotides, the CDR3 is TGCAGTGCTTCATGGACTAGCGGGAGGGCCGGGCAGTACTTC. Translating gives CSASWTSGRAGQYF.